The sequence of this T cell receptor (beta chain) was determined in a study of T cells in Graves' hyperthyroidism and ophthalmopathy. In this sample, this clonotype turned up a few times. Germline CDR1 DFQATT, CDR2 SNEGSKA (reference sequence). The CDR3 has 13 residues. V trimming: 4 bases; J trimming: 4 bases; junction bases outside the gene matches: 7. RNA transcripts yielded amplified TCR beta CDR3 regions. The HTBI primer set served for first-round RT-PCR of the TCR CDR3. A single record per CDR3 protein comes from TCRdb applying MiXCR to the multiplex PCR reads. Of some 460,000 distinct CDR3 sequences listed, more than 15% are singletons.

The sample comprised blood. The gene calls are TRBV20-1 and TRBJ2-7, with TRBD1 matching 7 bases. The receptor was isolated from a woman aged 18-30 years with Graves' hyperthyroidism. CDR3 DNA sequence: TGCAGTGCTATCCGGGACAGAATTTACGAGCAGTACTTC. This translates into CSAIRDRIYEQYF.